This TCR beta chain was retrieved from a study of cytomegalovirus exposure and HLA in healthy donors. Study-level results: Later analysis identified about 17,000 TCR beta sequences associated with HLA alleles, using a false discovery rate threshold of 0.05.

The PCR had 60 Vbeta and 13 Jbeta primers. Repertoires were generated with immunoSEQ multiplex PCR, while TCRdb's copy carries only in-frame clones and drops some. The sample shows some 250,000 clones, approximately 80% of them seen only once. The V gene end was trimmed by 6 bases and the J gene end by 3 bases; junction bases not matched to a gene: 17. This CDR3 has 18 amino acids. Germline V gene sequence: CDR1 SEHNR, CDR2 FQNEAQ (reference sequence). As for this clone: The antigen is undetermined.

This chain uses TRBV7-9 with TRBJ2-3; 8 bases are shared with TRBD2. The clonotype comes from a woman aged 55-69 years in good health and CMV-seropositive. The sequenced sample was PBMCs. CDR3 residues: CASSSILAEFGGTDTQYF. The CDR3 DNA reads as TGTGCCAGCAGTAGTATACTAGCGGAATTCGGGGGAACAGATACGCAGTATTTT.